The rows below give T cell receptor beta chains drawn from one sample of a study of ipilimumab plus nivolumab after autologous stem cell transplantation. The data were produced by immunoSEQ multiplex PCR, yet TCRdb's version contains in-frame clones alone and is incomplete. The sample lists about 9,800 clones, nearly 70% occurring once. This specimen was PBMCs, taken in a trial of ipilimumab plus nivolumab as post-transplant consolidation. The receptors originated from a female donor with multiple myeloma. CDR3s include the opening cysteine and the closing phenylalanine or tryptophan. The D gene is left open where the match is weak. Clone size appears in some rows only: once, few, many, or a class for an expanded clone.

d_call j_call clone_size v_call cdr3_aa cdr3_nt
- TRBJ2-7 - TRBV29-1 CRACLGSFSYEQYF TGCAGGGCGTGTTTGGGGAGTTTCTCCTACGAGCAGTACTTC
- TRBJ2-2 - TRBV28 CASSLRSLSVTGELFF TGTGCCAGCAGTTTAAGGTCGTTGAGCGTCACCGGGGAGCTGTTTTTT
- TRBJ2-3 - TRBV11-2 CASSLKLAKATDTQYF TGTGCCAGCAGCTTAAAGCTAGCAAAAGCAACAGATACGCAGTATTTT
TRBD1 TRBJ1-2 - TRBV28 CASRPPTQGGYGYTF TGTGCCAGCCGGCCCCCCACACAGGGGGGGTATGGCTACACCTTC
- TRBJ2-7 - TRBV18 CASSPFRGLPLSEQYF TGTGCCAGCTCACCCTTTCGGGGTCTACCCCTCTCCGAGCAGTACTTC
TRBD1 TRBJ1-2 - TRBV9 CASSVGQGEGYTF TGTGCCAGCAGCGTAGGCCAGGGGGAAGGCTACACCTTC
- TRBJ2-5 - TRBV7-6 CASSLTLQETQYF TGTGCCAGCAGCTTAACTTTACAAGAGACCCAGTACTTC
TRBD2 TRBJ2-7 few TRBV7-3 CASSRTSVGEQYF TGTGCCAGCAGCCGGACTAGCGTGGGCGAGCAGTACTTC
- TRBJ2-7 - TRBV5-8 CASSGQGTSYEQYF TGTGCCAGCAGCGGTCAGGGAACCTCCTACGAGCAGTACTTC
TRBD2 TRBJ2-7 medium-sized TRBV10-1 CASPTPSTSAYSYEQYF TGCGCCAGTCCTACCCCCTCGACTAGCGCATATTCCTACGAGCAGTACTTC
- TRBJ2-7 - TRBV2 CASSDDGSSYEQYF TGTGCCAGCAGTGACGACGGCAGCTCCTACGAGCAGTACTTC
- TRBJ1-5 few TRBV27 CASSLSIVQPQHF TGTGCCAGCAGTTTATCCATCGTTCAGCCCCAGCATTTT
TRBD2 TRBJ2-1 few TRBV5-6 CASISAGGLDEQFF TGTGCCAGCATCTCTGCGGGAGGGCTGGATGAGCAGTTCTTC
TRBD1 TRBJ1-1 - TRBV7-9 CASSSQGAEAFF TGTGCCAGCAGCTCACAGGGGGCTGAAGCTTTCTTT
- TRBJ2-1 - TRBV27 CASSLLNNEQFF TGTGCCAGCAGTTTACTTAACAATGAGCAGTTCTTC
- TRBJ2-2 medium-sized TRBV2 CASSEAETEFGELFF TGTGCCAGCAGTGAAGCGGAGACGGAGTTCGGGGAGCTGTTTTTT
- TRBJ2-7 - TRBV6-5 CASSRGLRIREQYF TGTGCCAGCAGCCGGGGACTGCGTATTCGAGAGCAGTACTTC
TRBD1 TRBJ1-5 medium-sized TRBV7-2 CASSLTGTGIVPQHF TGTGCCAGCAGCCTTACCGGGACAGGTATAGTTCCCCAGCATTTT
TRBD2 TRBJ2-3 - TRBV5-1 CASSLSSGSLSSTDTQYF TGCGCCAGCAGCCTATCTAGCGGGAGCCTCTCGAGCACAGATACGCAGTATTTT
TRBD1 TRBJ1-4 once TRBV28 CASSSSGTGGEKLFF TGTGCCAGCAGTTCATCCGGGACAGGAGGGGAAAAACTGTTTTTT
- TRBJ1-2 - TRBV30 CAWRGGGLGGYTF TGTGCCTGGAGAGGAGGGGGTTTGGGTGGCTACACCTTC
TRBD2 TRBJ2-7 - TRBV27 CASSLRPGGIYEQYF TGTGCCAGCAGTTTACGTCCGGGGGGTATTTACGAGCAGTACTTC
TRBD1 TRBJ1-1 - TRBV5-1 CASSSQPGQGSTEAFF TGCGCCAGCAGCTCCCAGCCGGGACAGGGCTCCACTGAAGCTTTCTTT
- TRBJ2-7 medium-sized TRBV2 CASNWQGPYEQYF TGTGCCAGCAACTGGCAGGGGCCCTACGAGCAGTACTTC
- TRBJ2-1 - TRBV5-1 CASSLGQYREYNEQFF TGCGCCAGCAGCTTGGGGCAGTATAGAGAATACAATGAGCAGTTCTTC
TRBD1 TRBJ2-7 few TRBV5-5 CASSPQGVSYEQYF TGTGCCAGCAGCCCACAGGGGGTTTCCTACGAGCAGTACTTC
- TRBJ2-1 - TRBV4-2 CASSSGDDRFDEQFF TGTGCCAGCAGCTCTGGTGACGACAGGTTCGATGAGCAGTTCTTC
- TRBJ2-3 - TRBV5-1 CASREPNTDTQYF TGCGCCAGCAGAGAGCCTAATACAGATACGCAGTATTTT
- TRBJ2-5 - TRBV2 CASSPLGRETQYF TGTGCCAGCAGTCCGCTAGGGAGAGAGACCCAGTACTTC
- TRBJ2-1 - TRBV18 CASQTAADNEQFF TGTGCCAGCCAAACGGCAGCCGACAATGAGCAGTTCTTC
- TRBJ1-1 - TRBV19 CASSIRNTEAFF TGTGCCAGTAGTATACGGAACACTGAAGCTTTCTTT
- TRBJ2-5 - TRBV7-2 CASSLIWGQYSSETQYF TGTGCCAGCAGCTTAATATGGGGCCAGTACTCATCTGAGACCCAGTACTTC
TRBD2 TRBJ2-1 - TRBV27 CASSFGSSGRVLGNEQFF TGTGCCAGCAGTTTCGGTAGTAGCGGGAGGGTTCTGGGAAATGAGCAGTTCTTC
- TRBJ2-2 - TRBV27 CASSVPAGELFF TGTGCCAGCAGTGTCCCTGCCGGGGAGCTGTTTTTT
- TRBJ1-3 few TRBV6-1 CASSKGGQVSGNTIYF TGTGCCAGCAGTAAAGGGGGACAAGTCTCTGGAAACACCATATATTTT
- TRBJ2-3 few TRBV11-1 CASSLRRLAPVSTDTQYF TGTGCCAGCAGCCTCCGTCGTTTAGCGCCCGTAAGCACAGATACGCAGTATTTT
TRBD1 TRBJ1-2 few TRBV19 CASRRDRESYGYTF TGTGCCAGTAGACGGGACAGAGAGTCATATGGCTACACCTTC
TRBD2 TRBJ2-5 - TRBV6-5 CASSYSTTSGQGTQYF TGTGCCAGCAGTTACTCGACGACTAGCGGACAAGGGACCCAGTACTTC
TRBD1 TRBJ1-5 - TRBV11-2 CASSPGTGNQPQHF TGTGCCAGCAGCCCAGGGACAGGGAATCAGCCCCAGCATTTT
- TRBJ2-5 few TRBV7-9 CASSLFLDFKQETQYF TGTGCCAGCAGCTTATTTTTGGACTTCAAACAAGAGACCCAGTACTTC
TRBD1 TRBJ2-7 few TRBV11-2 CASWTGGANSEQYF TGTGCCAGCTGGACAGGGGGCGCAAATTCCGAGCAGTACTTC
TRBD1 TRBJ2-5 - TRBV28 CASSLYRTGRQETQYF TGTGCCAGCAGTTTATACCGGACAGGACGTCAAGAGACCCAGTACTTC
TRBD2 TRBJ2-1 - TRBV19 CASSIDRLGTSGMGTFF TGTGCCAGTAGTATAGATAGGTTGGGGACTAGCGGGATGGGAACGTTCTTC
- TRBJ2-2 medium-sized TRBV9 CASSETPPARELFF TGTGCCAGCAGCGAAACACCGCCGGCCCGGGAGCTGTTTTTT
- TRBJ1-2 - TRBV19 CASSIPQRFNGYTF TGTGCCAGTAGTATTCCTCAACGTTTTAATGGCTACACCTTC